These T cell receptor beta chains were read from a single sample in a study of blood T cell repertoires in COVID-19. The table came from immunoSEQ multiplex PCR; TCRdb's copy has only in-frame clones and leaves some out. This table holds 300,000 to 350,000 clones, about nine tenths found once. The sample comprised peripheral blood. The receptors were gathered from a man between 18 and 29 years old with active or convalescent COVID-19. Both conserved end residues are part of each CDR3. Each record gives: D gene, J gene, clone size, V gene, CDR3 protein. D genes are given only for firm matches. For some rows the clone size is stated as once, few or many, or as a class when expanded; others skip it.

>-|TRBJ2-3|-|TRBV6-5
CASSYAGPSDTQYF
>-|TRBJ2-4|-|TRBV29-1
CSARQGGENIQYF
>-|TRBJ2-5|-|TRBV6-5
CASRTYQGETQYF
>TRBD2|TRBJ2-1|many|TRBV6-4
CASSELAGSYNEQFF
>-|TRBJ2-7|-|TRBV18
CASSPMRYSTSEQYF
>-|TRBJ1-1|few|TRBV4-1
CASSHRDTLNTEAFF
>-|TRBJ2-7|-|TRBV10-3
CAINHGVSYEQYF
>-|TRBJ1-1|-|TRBV5-1
CASSLAGMNTEAFF
>-|TRBJ1-5|few|TRBV5-8
CASSLPAGLGNQPQHF
>TRBD1|TRBJ2-2|once|TRBV6-1
CASSERDRGTGELFF
>TRBD2|TRBJ2-1|-|TRBV19
CASSRLVTSNNEQFF
>TRBD1|TRBJ2-1|-|TRBV5-1
CASTGQPGEQFF
>TRBD2|TRBJ2-7|-|TRBV14
CASSQVIPAGGYTYEQYF
>TRBD2|TRBJ2-5|few|TRBV11-2
CASRGEGETQYF
>-|TRBJ1-6|few|TRBV28
CASSFSRGRNSPLHF
>-|TRBJ2-7|-|TRBV7-9
CASKFTEGASYEQYF
>-|TRBJ2-7|-|TRBV6-1
CASSEIWGPYEQYF
>-|TRBJ1-3|-|TRBV10-3
CAIGDRQAGNTIYF
>-|TRBJ2-1|-|TRBV28
CASSFRYHEQFF
>-|TRBJ2-7|once|TRBV28
CASSSIRSSSYEQYF
>-|TRBJ2-3|-|TRBV25-1
CASSEQGQPTDTQYF
>-|TRBJ2-1|-|TRBV27
CASSLSGGRTEQFF
>TRBD1|TRBJ2-5|-|TRBV3-1/TRBV3-2
CASSHLTRGQAQETQYF
>-|TRBJ1-5|-|TRBV29-1
CSAEFQGLDPPQHF
>TRBD2|TRBJ2-1|-|TRBV6-6
CASTGGSSYNEQFF
>TRBD1|TRBJ2-5|-|TRBV7-2
CASSHDRGRETQYF
>-|TRBJ2-6|-|TRBV29-1
CSVEDQGAGANVLTF
>-|TRBJ1-4|-|TRBV4-1
CASRRTTAVYEKLFF
>TRBD2|TRBJ2-7|-|TRBV27
CASSRGAGRPAHEQYF
>-|TRBJ1-6|once|TRBV10-3
CAISDRGSPLHF
>-|TRBJ2-3|-|TRBV28
CASSDGTGNFGPTSGDLTDTQYF
>TRBD1|TRBJ1-5|-|TRBV6-1
CASSDRGQPQHF
>-|TRBJ1-4|-|TRBV9
CASSVRANEKLFF
>-|TRBJ1-1|-|TRBV7-8
CASGRDLNTEAFF
>-|TRBJ1-1|-|TRBV6-2/TRBV6-3
CASSYGGATEAFF
>-|TRBJ1-1|-|TRBV19
CASSPSRMNTEAFF
>TRBD2|TRBJ2-7|-|TRBV28
CASSTPLGGSSYEQYF
>-|TRBJ2-3|-|TRBV5-6
CASSEGTSLDTQYF
>-|TRBJ1-1|-|TRBV11-2
CASSLGGPVAFF
>-|TRBJ2-1|-|TRBV18
CASSPPGRVYNEQFF
>-|TRBJ1-2|-|TRBV12-3/TRBV12-4
CASSNPGNGYTF
>-|TRBJ2-7|few|TRBV13
CASSLSRGAAYEQYF